The 5 T cell receptor beta chains below all came from one sample that was sequenced in a study of graft-versus-host responses after intestinal transplantation. TCRdb's table, derived via immunoSEQ multiplex PCR, lists solely in-frame clones and lacks some. This table holds some 39,000 clones, approximately 93% found once. The sample was PBMCs, taken around 730 days after intestinal transplantation. Every receptor here comes from a human patient who received an intestinal transplant, so some T cells may come from the graft donor.

This clone was recorded once. The chain couples TRBV6-5 to TRBJ2-3; unclear D gene. CDR3 size: 15 residues. Trimming took 2 bases from V and 2 from J, leaving 11 bases between them. Germline assignment: CDR1 MNHEY and CDR2 SVGAGI. CDR3 sequence reads: CASSYGPSPTDTQYF. The DNA of the CDR3 is TGTGCCAGCAGTTACGGTCCCAGCCCCACAGATACGCAGTATTTT.

This clone was detected a few times. The chain joins TRBV7-9 to TRBJ1-5; the D gene is possibly TRBD1 (5 bases). This CDR3 region has 15 residues. Germline V gives CDR1 SEHNR, CDR2 FQNEAQ (reference sequence). Trimming cost V 4 bases and J 6 bases, with 16 bases left between them. Here the CDR3 reads CASSSGTSNRQPQHF. The CDR3 coding sequence is TGTGCCAGCAGCTCTGGGACCTCCAATCGTCAGCCCCAGCATTTT.

The J gene is TRBJ1-4, the V gene TRBV6-1; 8 positions match TRBD1. This CDR3 region has 14 residues. Germline assignment: CDR1 MNHNS and CDR2 SASEGT. J gave up 7 bases and V 1 base, and 2 bases lay outside the gene matches. CDR3 nucleotides: TGTGCCAGCAGTGAAGGGACAGGGTTTGAAAAACTGTTTTTT. Translating gives CASSEGTGFEKLFF.

J is TRBJ2-1 and V is TRBV6-6; TRBD1 is a possible D gene (5 bases). Between the trimmed V and J ends, which lost 3 bases and 7 bases, there was a span of 16 bases. The length of the CDR3 is 15 residues. Germline V gene data show CDR1 as MNHNY and CDR2 as SVGAGI (reference sequence). The CDR3 is CASSYKIPGKNEQFF. The CDR3 bases are TGTGCCAGCAGTTATAAAATCCCAGGGAAAAATGAGCAGTTCTTC.

The chain links TRBV7-2 to TRBJ2-1, with TRBD2 matching over 13 bases. This CDR3 comprises 15 residues. Germline trimming cut 5 bases from V and 16 bases from J; bases unmatched to any gene: 14. Germline V gives CDR1 SGHTA, CDR2 FQGNSA. Here the CDR3 reads CASSPRLTSGGPLFF. As DNA, the CDR3 is TGTGCCAGCAGCCCCCGGCTGACTAGCGGGGGGCCCCTCTTCTTC.